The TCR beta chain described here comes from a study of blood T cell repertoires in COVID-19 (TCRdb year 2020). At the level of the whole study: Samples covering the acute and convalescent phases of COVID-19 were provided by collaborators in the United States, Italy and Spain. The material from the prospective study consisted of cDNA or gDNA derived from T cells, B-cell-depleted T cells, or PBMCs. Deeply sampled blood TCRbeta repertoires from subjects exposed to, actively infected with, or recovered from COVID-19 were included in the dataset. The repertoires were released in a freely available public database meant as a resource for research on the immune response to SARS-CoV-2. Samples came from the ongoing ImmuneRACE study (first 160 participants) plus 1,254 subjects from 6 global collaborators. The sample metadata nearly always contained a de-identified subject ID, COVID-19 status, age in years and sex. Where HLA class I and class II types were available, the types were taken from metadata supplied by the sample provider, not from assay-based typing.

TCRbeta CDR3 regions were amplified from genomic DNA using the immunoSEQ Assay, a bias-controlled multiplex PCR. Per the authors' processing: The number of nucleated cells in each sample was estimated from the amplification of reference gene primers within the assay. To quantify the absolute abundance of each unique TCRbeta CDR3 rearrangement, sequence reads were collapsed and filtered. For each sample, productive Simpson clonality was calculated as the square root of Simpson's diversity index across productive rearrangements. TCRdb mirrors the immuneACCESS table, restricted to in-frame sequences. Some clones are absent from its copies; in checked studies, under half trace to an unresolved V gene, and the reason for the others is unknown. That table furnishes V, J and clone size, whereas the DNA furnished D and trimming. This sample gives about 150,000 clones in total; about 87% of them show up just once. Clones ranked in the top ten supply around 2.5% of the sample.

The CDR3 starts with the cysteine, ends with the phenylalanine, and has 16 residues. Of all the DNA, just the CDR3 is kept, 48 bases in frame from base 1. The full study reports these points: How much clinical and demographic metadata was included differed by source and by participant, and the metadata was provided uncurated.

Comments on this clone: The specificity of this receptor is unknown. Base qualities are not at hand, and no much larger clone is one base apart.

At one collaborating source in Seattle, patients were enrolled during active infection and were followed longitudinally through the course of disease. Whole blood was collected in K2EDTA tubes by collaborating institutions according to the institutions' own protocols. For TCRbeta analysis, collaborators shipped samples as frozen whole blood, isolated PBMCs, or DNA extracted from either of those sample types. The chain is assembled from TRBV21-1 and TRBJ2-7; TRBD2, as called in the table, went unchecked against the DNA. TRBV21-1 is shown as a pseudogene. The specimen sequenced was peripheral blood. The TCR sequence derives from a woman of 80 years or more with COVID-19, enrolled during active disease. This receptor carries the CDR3 CASSKVGGLTPYEQYF. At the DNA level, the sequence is TGTGCCAGCAGCAAAGTGGGCGGACTAACCCCCTACGAGCAGTACTTC.